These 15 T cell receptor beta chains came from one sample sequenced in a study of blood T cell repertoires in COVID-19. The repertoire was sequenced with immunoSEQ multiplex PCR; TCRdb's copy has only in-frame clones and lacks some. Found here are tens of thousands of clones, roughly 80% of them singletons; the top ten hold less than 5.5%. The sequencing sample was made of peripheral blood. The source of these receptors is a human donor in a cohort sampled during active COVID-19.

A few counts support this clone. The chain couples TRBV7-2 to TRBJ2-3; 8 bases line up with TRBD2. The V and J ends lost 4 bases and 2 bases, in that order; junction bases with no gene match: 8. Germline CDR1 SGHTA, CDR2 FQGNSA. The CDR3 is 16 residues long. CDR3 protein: CASSSGGGLNTDTQYF. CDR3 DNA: TGTGCCAGCAGCTCCGGCGGGGGGTTAAACACAGATACGCAGTATTTT.

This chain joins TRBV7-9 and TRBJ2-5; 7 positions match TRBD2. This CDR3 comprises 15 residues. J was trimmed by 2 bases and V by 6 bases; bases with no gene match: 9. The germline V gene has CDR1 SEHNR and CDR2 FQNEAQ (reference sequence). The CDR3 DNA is TGTGCCAGCAGTCAGAGCGGGAACCCACAAGAGACCCAGTACTTC. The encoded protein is CASSQSGNPQETQYF.

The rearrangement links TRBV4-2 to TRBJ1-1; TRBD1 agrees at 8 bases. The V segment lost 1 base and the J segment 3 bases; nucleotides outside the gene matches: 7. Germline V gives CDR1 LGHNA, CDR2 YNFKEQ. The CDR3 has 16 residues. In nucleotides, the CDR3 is TGTGCCAGCAGCCAAGCAAACAGGGGGGTGGACACTGAAGCTTTCTTT. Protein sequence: CASSQANRGVDTEAFF.

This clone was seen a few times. CDR3: CASSRDLNQPQHF. The CDR3 DNA reads as TGTGCCAGCAGTCGGGATCTTAATCAGCCCCAGCATTTT. The rearrangement joins TRBV5-4 to TRBJ1-5; the D is unclear. In germline, CDR1 is SGHNT, CDR2 YYREEE (reference sequence). V was trimmed by 5 bases and J by 4 bases, leaving 10 bases between them. The CDR3 runs to 13 residues.

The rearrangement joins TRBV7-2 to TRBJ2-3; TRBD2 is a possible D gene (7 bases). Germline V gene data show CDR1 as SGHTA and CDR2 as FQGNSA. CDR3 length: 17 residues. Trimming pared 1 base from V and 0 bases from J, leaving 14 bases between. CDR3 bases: TGTGCCAGCAGCTTAGTGGAGGGGGGGTTAAGCACAGATACGCAGTATTTT. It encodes CASSLVEGGLSTDTQYF.

For the CDR3, the DNA is TGTGCCACCAGTGACGTCGACAGGGCCTATGGCTACACCTTC. Translated: CATSDVDRAYGYTF. This sequence joins TRBV24-1 and TRBJ1-2, with TRBD1 matching 7 bases. CDR1 is KGHDR and CDR2 is SFDVKD in the germline V gene. V trimming: 4 bases; J trimming: 4 bases; junction bases outside the gene matches: 5. CDR3 length: 14 amino acids.

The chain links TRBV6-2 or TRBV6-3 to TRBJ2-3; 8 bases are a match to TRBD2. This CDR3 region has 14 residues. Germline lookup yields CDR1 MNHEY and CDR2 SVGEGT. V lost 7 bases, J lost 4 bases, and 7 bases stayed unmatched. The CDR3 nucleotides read TGTGCCAGCACCCCGGGGGGGAGTGCAGATACGCAGTATTTT. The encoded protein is CASTPGGSADTQYF.

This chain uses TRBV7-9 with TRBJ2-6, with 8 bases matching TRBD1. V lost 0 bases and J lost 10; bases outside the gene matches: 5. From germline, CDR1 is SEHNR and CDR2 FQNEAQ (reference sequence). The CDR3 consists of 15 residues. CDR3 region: CASSLAGTGHNVLTF. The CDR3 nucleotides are TGTGCCAGCAGCTTAGCCGGGACAGGCCATAACGTCCTGACTTTC.

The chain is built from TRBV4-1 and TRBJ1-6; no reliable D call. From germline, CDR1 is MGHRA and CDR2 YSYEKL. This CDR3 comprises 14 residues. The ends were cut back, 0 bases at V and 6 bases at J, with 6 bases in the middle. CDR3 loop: CASSQDRGNSPLHF. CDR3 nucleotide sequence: TGCGCCAGCAGCCAAGATCGGGGTAATTCACCCCTCCACTTT.

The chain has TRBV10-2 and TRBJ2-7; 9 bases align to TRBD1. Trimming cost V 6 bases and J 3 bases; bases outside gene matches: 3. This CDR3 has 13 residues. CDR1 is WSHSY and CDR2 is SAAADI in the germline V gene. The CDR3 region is CASRSGQGYEQYF. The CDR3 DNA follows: TGCGCCAGCAGATCGGGACAGGGCTACGAGCAGTACTTC.

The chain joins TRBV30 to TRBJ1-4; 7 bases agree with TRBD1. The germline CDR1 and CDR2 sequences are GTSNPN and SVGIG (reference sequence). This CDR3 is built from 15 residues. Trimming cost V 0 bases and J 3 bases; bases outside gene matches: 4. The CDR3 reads CAWSVSGQANEKLFF. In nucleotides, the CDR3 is TGTGCCTGGAGTGTAAGTGGACAGGCTAATGAAAAACTGTTTTTT.

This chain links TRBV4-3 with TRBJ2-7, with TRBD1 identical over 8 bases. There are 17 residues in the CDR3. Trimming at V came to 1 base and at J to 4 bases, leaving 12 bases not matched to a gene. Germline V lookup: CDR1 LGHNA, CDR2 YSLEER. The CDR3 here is CASSQALQGAPLYEQYF. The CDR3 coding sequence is TGCGCCAGCAGCCAAGCGCTTCAGGGGGCGCCCCTTTACGAGCAGTACTTC.

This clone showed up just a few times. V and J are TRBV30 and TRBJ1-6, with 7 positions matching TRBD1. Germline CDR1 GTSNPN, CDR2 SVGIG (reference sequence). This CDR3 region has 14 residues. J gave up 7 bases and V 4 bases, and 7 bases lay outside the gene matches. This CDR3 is CAWKVDRANSPLHF. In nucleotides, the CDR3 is TGTGCCTGGAAGGTAGACAGGGCGAATTCACCCCTCCACTTT. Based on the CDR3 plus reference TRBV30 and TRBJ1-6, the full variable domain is SQTIHQWPATLVQPVGSPLSLECTVEGTSNPNLYWYRQAAGRGLQLLFYSVGIGQISSEVPQNLSASRPQDRQFILSSKKLLLSDSGFYLCAWKVDRANSPLHFGNGTRLTVT.

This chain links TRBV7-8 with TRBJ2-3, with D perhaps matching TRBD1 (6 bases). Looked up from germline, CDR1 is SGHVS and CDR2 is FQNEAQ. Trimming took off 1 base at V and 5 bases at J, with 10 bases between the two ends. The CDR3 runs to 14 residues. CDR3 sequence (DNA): TGTGCCAGCAGCTTAGAGACAGGAAAAGATACGCAGTATTTT. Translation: CASSLETGKDTQYF.

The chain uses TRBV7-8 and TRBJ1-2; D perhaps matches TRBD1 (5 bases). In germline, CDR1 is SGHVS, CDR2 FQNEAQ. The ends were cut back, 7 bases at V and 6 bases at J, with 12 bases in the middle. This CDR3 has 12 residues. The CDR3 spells CASTQGFDGYTF. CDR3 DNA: TGTGCCAGCACCCAGGGCTTCGATGGCTACACCTTC.